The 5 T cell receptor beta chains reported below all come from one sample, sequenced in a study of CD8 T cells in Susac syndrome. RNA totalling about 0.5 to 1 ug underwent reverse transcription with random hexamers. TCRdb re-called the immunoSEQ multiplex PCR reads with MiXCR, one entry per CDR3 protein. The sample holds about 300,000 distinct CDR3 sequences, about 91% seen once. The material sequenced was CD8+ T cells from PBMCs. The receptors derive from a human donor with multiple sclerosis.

CDR3 sequence reads: CASSPPGGGVEKLFF. CDR3 coding DNA: TGTGCCAGCAGTCCCCCAGGCGGGGGCGTTGAAAAACTGTTTTTT. The V and J genes are TRBV12-3 or TRBV12-4 and TRBJ1-4; D may be TRBD1 (6 bases). The V gene lost 5 bases and the J gene lost 7 bases, with 17 bases spanning the gap. CDR3 length: 15 amino acids.

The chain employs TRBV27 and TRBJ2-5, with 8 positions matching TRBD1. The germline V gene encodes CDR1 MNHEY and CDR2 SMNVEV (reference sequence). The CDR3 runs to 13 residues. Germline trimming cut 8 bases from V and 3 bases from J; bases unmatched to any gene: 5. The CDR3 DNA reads TGTGCCAGCCGCGAGACAGGGGAAGAGACCCAGTACTTC. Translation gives CASRETGEETQYF.

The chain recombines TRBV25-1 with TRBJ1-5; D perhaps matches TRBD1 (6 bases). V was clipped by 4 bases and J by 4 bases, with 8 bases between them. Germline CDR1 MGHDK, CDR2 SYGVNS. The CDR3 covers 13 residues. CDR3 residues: CASSGQGNQPQHF. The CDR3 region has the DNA TGTGCCAGCAGTGGTCAGGGGAATCAGCCCCAGCATTTT.

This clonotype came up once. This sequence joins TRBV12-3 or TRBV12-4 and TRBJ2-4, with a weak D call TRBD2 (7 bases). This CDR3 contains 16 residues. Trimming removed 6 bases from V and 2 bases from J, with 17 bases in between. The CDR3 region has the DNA TGTGCCAGCAGGGGCTGGGGGGGGCAGACCAAAAACATTCAGTACTTC. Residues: CASRGWGGQTKNIQYF.

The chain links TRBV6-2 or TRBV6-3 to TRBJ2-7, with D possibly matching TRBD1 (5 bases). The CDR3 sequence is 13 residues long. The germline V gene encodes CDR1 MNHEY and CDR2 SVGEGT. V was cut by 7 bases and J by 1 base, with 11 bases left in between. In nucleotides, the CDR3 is TGTGCCAGCATCCAGGGATCTTCCTACGAGCAGTACTTC. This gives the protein CASIQGSSYEQYF.